There are a few counts of the clone carrying this T cell receptor (beta chain). Donors each provided around 10 milliliters of peripheral blood. These data originate in a study of blood T cells in healthy people across ages. Trimming took off 6 bases at V and 5 bases at J, with 19 bases between the two ends. The CDR3 runs 14 residues. CDR1 is SQVTM and CDR2 is ANQGSEA in the germline V gene. A second PCR of 7 to 11 cycles used a sample-barcoded 5' primer and a J-beta primer mix. Template switching added a 12-random-nucleotide identifier to every cDNA molecule. TCRdb used MiXCR to reprocess the 5' RACE reads, holding one entry per CDR3 protein. The repertoire includes approximately 810,000 distinct CDR3 sequences, roughly 35% of them detected once, and 10% to 15% sits in the top ten.

This TCR came from a man younger than 35 in good health. The chain joins TRBV29-1 to TRBJ2-5, with D possibly being TRBD1 (6 bases). The sequenced material came from blood. CDR3 in amino acids: CSVPRDTKWETQYF. CDR3 sequence (DNA): TGCAGCGTCCCCCGGGACACAAAATGGGAGACCCAGTACTTC.